The clone carrying this TCR beta chain came up a few times. Its target is unknown. The sample originates from a study of metastatic and nonmetastatic thyroid tumors. The wider study: From malignant and benign thyroid patients, repertoires in blood and in tumor or nodule tissue were compared. General study points: Reportedly, malignant thyroid tumors had significantly higher TCR beta diversity than benign nodules, in blood and tumor.

Study processing details: Building a distant-metastasis classifier for papillary thyroid cancer drew on CDR3 differences across clinicopathological groups. With MiXCR, TCRdb reprocessed the PCR reads. What appears here as the V and J calls and clone size reflects TCRdb's work, not the paper's. This sample has some 54,000 clones, with more than 15% found just once. Nobody among the patients had been given any treatment before thyroid surgery. V was cut by 5 bases and J by 4 bases, with 17 bases left in between. The CDR3 totals 15 residues. Germline loops: CDR1 MDHEN, CDR2 SYDVKM. This receptor was obtained from a female donor with papillary thyroid cancer or a benign thyroid nodule (not recorded which). Some clones in this sample may be carry-over from other donors' samples. Sequencing was carried out using blood. The chain carries TRBV28 and TRBJ1-2; a weak D match, TRBD1 (5 bases). The CDR3 reads CASSKTARVPYGYTF. The CDR3 nucleotides are TGTGCCAGCAGTAAAACCGCCAGGGTGCCCTATGGCTACACCTTC.